These 30 T cell receptor beta chains came from one sample sequenced in a study of shared T cell receptors in the human thymus. Method: immunoSEQ multiplex PCR; TCRdb's copy keeps in-frame clones and lacks some. The sample shows hundreds of thousands of clones, approximately 83% of them seen only once. Separately, the same data were catalogued under a study of human thymus T cells.

Sequencing used thymocytes. The receptor set was obtained from a girl under three years old with a congenital heart defect.

This sequence joins TRBV5-6 and TRBJ2-7; TRBD1 matches at 8 bases. Germline V gene data show CDR1 as SGHDT and CDR2 as YYEEEE. V dropped 0 bases and J dropped 3; count of bases not matched to a gene: 11. The CDR3 sequence is 17 residues long. The CDR3 reads CASSLGGWGQEDYEQYF. Here the CDR3 DNA reads TGTGCCAGCAGCTTGGGGGGGTGGGGACAGGAGGACTACGAGCAGTACTTC.

The V gene is TRBV4-3, the J gene TRBJ1-2; 7 bases agree with TRBD1. From germline, CDR1 is LGHNA and CDR2 YSLEER. CDR3 length: 16 residues. With V trimmed by 0 bases and J by 5 bases, 9 bases remained unmatched. CDR3 sequence (DNA): TGCGCCAGCAGCCAAGATCTTGTGGGACAGTCTTATGGCTACACCTTC. Its translation: CASSQDLVGQSYGYTF.

The rearrangement uses TRBV4-2 and TRBJ1-4, with 10 positions matching TRBD1. This CDR3 is built from 19 residues. The junction had 18 bases not matched to a gene; V was cut back by 3 bases and J by 8 bases. CDR1 and CDR2 (germline): LGHNA, YNFKEQ. CDR3 coding DNA: TGTGCCAGCAGCCACAAAACGACAGGGGGCGCGTCGGCTCGGGAAAAACTGTTTTTT. Translation gives CASSHKTTGGASAREKLFF.

The chain carries TRBV9 and TRBJ2-1, with 11 bases aligning to TRBD1. The CDR3 is 16 residues long. Germline CDR1 reads SGDLS; CDR2 reads YYNGEE. After removal of 4 bases from V and 4 bases from J, the junction contained 7 bases not matched to a gene. The CDR3 coding sequence is TGTGCCAGCAGCCCCCGGACAGGGGGCCCGTACAATGAGCAGTTCTTC. As protein: CASSPRTGGPYNEQFF.

This chain uses TRBV19 with TRBJ1-1, with a weak D call TRBD1 (5 bases). The CDR3 runs 15 residues. CDR1 is LNHDA, CDR2 SQIVND, per germline (reference sequence). Between the trimmed V and J ends, which lost 4 bases and 1 base, there was a span of 13 bases. For the CDR3, the DNA is TGTGCCAGTAGTAGGGATCCGACAGCGAACACTGAAGCTTTCTTT. This gives the protein CASSRDPTANTEAFF.

This rearrangement joins TRBV18 to TRBJ1-1, with D possibly being TRBD1 (5 bases). The CDR3 extends over 16 amino acids. Germline V lookup: CDR1 KGHSH, CDR2 LQKENI. Trimming stripped 3 bases from V and 5 bases from J, with 19 bases between. The DNA of the CDR3 is TGTGCCAGCTCACCCTGGGGAGGCGAGGGGAATACTGAAGCTTTCTTT. Its protein product is CASSPWGGEGNTEAFF.

The chain links TRBV28 to TRBJ2-1; a possible D gene is TRBD1 (7 bases). From germline, CDR1 is MDHEN and CDR2 SYDVKM. Trimming pared 7 bases from V and 10 bases from J, leaving 23 bases between. CDR3 length: 15 amino acids. The CDR3 DNA reads as TGTGCCAGCACAATTGGCGGAGGGGGCTCGCGGGAGCAGTTCTTC. This translates into CASTIGGGGSREQFF.

This sequence joins TRBV7-2 and TRBJ1-6; D is unclear. Trimming removed 5 bases at V and 9 bases at J, with 14 bases between. This CDR3 spans 14 amino acids. CDR1 SGHTA and CDR2 FQGNSA come from the germline V gene. The CDR3 loop is CASSTQNWASPLHF. In DNA form, the CDR3 reads TGTGCCAGCAGCACTCAAAACTGGGCTTCACCCCTCCACTTT.

The chain carries TRBV19 and TRBJ2-5, with D possibly being TRBD2 (7 bases). Germline V lookup: CDR1 LNHDA, CDR2 SQIVND (reference sequence). The CDR3 spans 14 residues. V lost 4 bases and J 5 bases, leaving 14 bases between the germline ends. CDR3 nucleotide sequence: TGTGCCAGTAGTACCCCGGGGAGGGGGGAGACCCAGTACTTC. This sequence encodes CASSTPGRGETQYF.

The chain carries TRBV5-6 and TRBJ2-3, with D possibly being TRBD1 (6 bases). This CDR3 has 18 residues. CDR1 and CDR2 (germline): SGHDT, YYEEEE. V gave up 0 bases and J gave up 1 base, with 18 bases separating them. Here the CDR3 reads CASSLDHTGKLGTDTQYF. DNA for the CDR3: TGTGCCAGCAGCTTGGACCATACAGGGAAATTGGGCACAGATACGCAGTATTTT.

In this sample, this clone turned up once. The chain combines TRBV12-5 with TRBJ2-5, with a tentative D call TRBD1 (7 bases). The CDR3 has 16 residues. Trimming took off 7 bases at V and 2 bases at J, with 20 bases between the two ends. CDR1 is LGHNT, CDR2 FRNRAP, per germline. The CDR3 DNA reads as TGTGCTAGTGTCAGGGGGGCACCGGGTGGACAAGAGACCCAGTACTTC. Amino acid sequence: CASVRGAPGGQETQYF.

V and J are TRBV5-1 and TRBJ1-5; D is ambiguous. The CDR3 totals 14 residues. V was cut by 4 bases and J by 7 bases, with 15 bases left in between. Per germline, CDR1 SGHRS and CDR2 YFSETQ. CDR3 DNA sequence: TGCGCCAGCAGCCCACTACCGGTCCTCCAGCCCCAGCATTTT. As protein: CASSPLPVLQPQHF.

This rearrangement joins TRBV5-1 to TRBJ1-6; 8 positions match TRBD1. The germline CDR1 and CDR2 sequences are SGHRS and YFSETQ. Trimming removed 7 bases from V and 9 bases from J; junction bases left unmatched: 9. The CDR3 extends over 14 amino acids. CDR3 protein: CASGQGAQVSPLHF. DNA of the CDR3: TGCGCCAGCGGCCAGGGGGCGCAAGTTTCACCCCTCCACTTT.

The V call is TRBV6-5, the J call TRBJ2-5, with no clear D. The CDR3 runs to 11 residues. Between the trimmed V and J ends, which lost 7 bases and 5 bases, there was a span of 8 bases. Germline CDR1 is MNHEY and CDR2 is SVGAGI. The CDR3 nucleotides read TGTGCCAGCAAGAGAGGCGAGACCCAGTACTTC. Protein product: CASKRGETQYF.

This clone showed up just a few times. The chain recombines TRBV15 with TRBJ2-1, with D perhaps matching TRBD2 (6 bases). V was clipped by 1 base and J by 6 bases, with 25 bases between them. CDR1 and CDR2 from the germline V gene are LNHNV and YYDKDF (reference sequence). There are 19 residues in the CDR3. Here the CDR3 DNA reads TGTGCCACCAGCAGAGCCGTGTGTGTGGCTAGCGTTCGAGGCAATGAGCAGTTCTTC. It is translated as CATSRAVCVASVRGNEQFF.

V and J are TRBV5-6 and TRBJ1-2; D remains unclear. V was clipped by 7 bases and J by 5 bases, with 24 bases between them. This CDR3 has 16 residues. Germline loops: CDR1 SGHDT, CDR2 YYEEEE. The CDR3 here is CASSDRGQELPYGYTF. The CDR3 DNA reads TGTGCCAGCTCGGACCGAGGGCAGGAATTACCTTATGGCTACACCTTC.

CDR3: CASSLGGRYPSYTF. DNA of the CDR3: TGTGCCAGCAGCCTCGGCGGAAGGTACCCAAGCTACACCTTC. The chain recombines TRBV7-9 with TRBJ1-2; D uncertain. CDR1 is SEHNR and CDR2 is FQNEAQ in the germline V gene (reference sequence). The ends were cut back, 5 bases at V and 9 bases at J, with 19 bases in the middle. CDR3 length equals 14 residues.

V is TRBV19 and J is TRBJ1-3; the D gene is possibly TRBD1 (6 bases). The germline V gene encodes CDR1 LNHDA and CDR2 SQIVND (reference sequence). This CDR3 is 18 amino acids long. Trimming removed 0 bases from V and 0 bases from J, with 15 bases in between. The CDR3 loop reads CASSIDLQGTNSGNTIYF. CDR3 DNA: TGTGCCAGTAGTATAGATCTCCAGGGGACCAACTCTGGAAACACCATATATTTT.

The chain couples TRBV29-1 to TRBJ2-1, with unresolved D. This CDR3 is built from 15 residues. The V end lost 4 bases, the J end lost 4 bases, and 17 bases lay between the germline ends. The germline V gene has CDR1 SQVTM and CDR2 ANQGSEA. The CDR3 is CSVASTPTGYNEQFF. The CDR3 region has the DNA TGCAGCGTTGCCTCTACTCCGACTGGGTACAATGAGCAGTTCTTC.

As DNA, the CDR3 is TGCGCCAGCAGTCGACAGGGGACGGGCACCGGGGAGCTGTTTTTT. Protein: CASSRQGTGTGELFF. This chain uses TRBV4-1 with TRBJ2-2; 8 nucleotides match TRBD1. V was clipped by 6 bases and J by 4 bases; unmatched bases: 7. CDR3 length: 15 residues. Germline V gene lookup returns CDR1 MGHRA and CDR2 YSYEKL.

This CDR3 reads CASSLAAGGGSPLHF. CDR3 DNA: TGTGCCAGCAGCTTAGCCGCCGGGGGAGGTTCACCCCTCCACTTT. This chain links TRBV7-9 with TRBJ1-6; possibly TRBD1 for D (5 bases). CDR3 length equals 15 residues. Between the trimmed V and J ends, which lost 0 bases and 9 bases, there was a span of 12 bases. Germline lookup yields CDR1 SEHNR and CDR2 FQNEAQ (reference sequence).

V gene TRBV9 combines with J gene TRBJ2-2; 7 positions agree with TRBD2. V was clipped by 5 bases and J by 4 bases; unmatched bases: 8. The CDR3 length is 15 residues. Germline V gene data show CDR1 as SGDLS and CDR2 as YYNGEE. The CDR3 sequence: CASSVTSRVTGELFF. CDR3 bases: TGTGCCAGCAGTGTGACTAGCCGGGTCACCGGGGAGCTGTTTTTT.

As for this clone: At the DNA level, this CDR3 is encoded by other sequences in the same sample as well. The chain links TRBV28 to TRBJ1-2; 7 bases line up with TRBD1. Trimming took 3 bases from V and 4 from J; bases not matched to a gene: 2. Looked up from germline, CDR1 is MDHEN and CDR2 is SYDVKM. The CDR3 contains 13 residues. The CDR3, as DNA: TGTGCCAGCAGTTTGGGGACAGCCTATGGCTACACCTTC. It encodes CASSLGTAYGYTF.

V is TRBV19 and J is TRBJ1-2; D is undetermined. The germline gives CDR1 LNHDA, CDR2 SQIVND (reference sequence). V was cut by 1 base and J by 5 bases, with 17 bases left in between. This CDR3 has 16 amino acids. CDR3 in amino acids: CASSIVTLAERYGYTF. The CDR3 region has the DNA TGTGCCAGTAGTATAGTAACCTTGGCGGAGCGGTATGGCTACACCTTC.

The V call is TRBV14, the J call TRBJ2-7, with TRBD1 as a possible D gene (7 bases). The CDR3 length is 16 residues. CDR1 SGHDN and CDR2 FVKESK come from the germline V gene. Deletions cut 5 bases from V and 3 bases from J, with 20 bases between. The CDR3 sequence is CASSNDREDRVYEQYF. The CDR3 DNA is TGTGCCAGCAGCAACGACAGGGAGGATAGGGTCTACGAGCAGTACTTC.

A few counts support this clone. The chain links TRBV19 to TRBJ2-5, with a weak D call TRBD1 (7 bases). The J call may be faulty, since TRBJ2-7 better matches the DNA end. Germline V gives CDR1 LNHDA, CDR2 SQIVND (reference sequence). The CDR3 contains 15 residues. This CDR3 reads CASSKEGASSYEQYF. The CDR3 nucleotides are TGTGCCAGTAGTAAGGAGGGGGCAAGCTCCTACGAGCAGTACTTC.

The chain has TRBV6-1 and TRBJ2-5; possible D gene TRBD1, 6 bases. This CDR3 is 14 amino acids long. V lost 6 bases and J 5 bases, leaving 16 bases between the germline ends. Germline values: CDR1 MNHNS, CDR2 SASEGT. This chain's CDR3 is CASRAQGGTETQYF. CDR3 bases: TGTGCCAGCAGAGCACAGGGTGGGACGGAGACCCAGTACTTC.

The J gene is TRBJ1-3, the V gene TRBV19; possibly TRBD1 for D (5 bases). Germline loops: CDR1 LNHDA, CDR2 SQIVND (reference sequence). V shed 4 bases and J shed 0 bases, with 25 bases lying between them. The CDR3 consists of 20 residues. The CDR3 DNA sequence: TGTGCCAGTAGTAGTCGGCGGCAGGGTCCCACTAAAACCTCTGGAAACACCATATATTTT. Translating it yields CASSSRRQGPTKTSGNTIYF. Filled out from reference TRBV19 and TRBJ1-3, the complete variable domain reads DGGITQSPKYLFRKEGQNVTLSCEQNLNHDAMYWYRQDPGQGLRLIYYSQIVNDFQKGDIAEGYSVSREKKESFPLTVTSAQKNPTAFYLCASSSRRQGPTKTSGNTIYFGEGSWLTVV.

The genes are TRBV5-1 and TRBJ1-2; the D is unclear. CDR1 and CDR2 from the germline V gene are SGHRS and YFSETQ. Trimming took off 0 bases at V and 5 bases at J, with 11 bases between the two ends. The CDR3 has 14 amino acids. The CDR3 sequence: CASSLAFPDYGYTF. For the CDR3, the DNA is TGCGCCAGCAGCTTGGCCTTCCCAGATTATGGCTACACCTTC.

The V call is TRBV5-4, the J call TRBJ2-1; tentatively, D is TRBD2 (5 bases). V was shortened by 3 bases and J by 4 bases, with 5 bases between the two germline ends. Germline-derived CDR1 and CDR2 are SGHNT and YYREEE (reference sequence). The CDR3 loop spans 12 amino acids. CDR3 in DNA: TGTGCCAGCAGCTGGAGGTACAATGAGCAGTTCTTC. Its protein is CASSWRYNEQFF.